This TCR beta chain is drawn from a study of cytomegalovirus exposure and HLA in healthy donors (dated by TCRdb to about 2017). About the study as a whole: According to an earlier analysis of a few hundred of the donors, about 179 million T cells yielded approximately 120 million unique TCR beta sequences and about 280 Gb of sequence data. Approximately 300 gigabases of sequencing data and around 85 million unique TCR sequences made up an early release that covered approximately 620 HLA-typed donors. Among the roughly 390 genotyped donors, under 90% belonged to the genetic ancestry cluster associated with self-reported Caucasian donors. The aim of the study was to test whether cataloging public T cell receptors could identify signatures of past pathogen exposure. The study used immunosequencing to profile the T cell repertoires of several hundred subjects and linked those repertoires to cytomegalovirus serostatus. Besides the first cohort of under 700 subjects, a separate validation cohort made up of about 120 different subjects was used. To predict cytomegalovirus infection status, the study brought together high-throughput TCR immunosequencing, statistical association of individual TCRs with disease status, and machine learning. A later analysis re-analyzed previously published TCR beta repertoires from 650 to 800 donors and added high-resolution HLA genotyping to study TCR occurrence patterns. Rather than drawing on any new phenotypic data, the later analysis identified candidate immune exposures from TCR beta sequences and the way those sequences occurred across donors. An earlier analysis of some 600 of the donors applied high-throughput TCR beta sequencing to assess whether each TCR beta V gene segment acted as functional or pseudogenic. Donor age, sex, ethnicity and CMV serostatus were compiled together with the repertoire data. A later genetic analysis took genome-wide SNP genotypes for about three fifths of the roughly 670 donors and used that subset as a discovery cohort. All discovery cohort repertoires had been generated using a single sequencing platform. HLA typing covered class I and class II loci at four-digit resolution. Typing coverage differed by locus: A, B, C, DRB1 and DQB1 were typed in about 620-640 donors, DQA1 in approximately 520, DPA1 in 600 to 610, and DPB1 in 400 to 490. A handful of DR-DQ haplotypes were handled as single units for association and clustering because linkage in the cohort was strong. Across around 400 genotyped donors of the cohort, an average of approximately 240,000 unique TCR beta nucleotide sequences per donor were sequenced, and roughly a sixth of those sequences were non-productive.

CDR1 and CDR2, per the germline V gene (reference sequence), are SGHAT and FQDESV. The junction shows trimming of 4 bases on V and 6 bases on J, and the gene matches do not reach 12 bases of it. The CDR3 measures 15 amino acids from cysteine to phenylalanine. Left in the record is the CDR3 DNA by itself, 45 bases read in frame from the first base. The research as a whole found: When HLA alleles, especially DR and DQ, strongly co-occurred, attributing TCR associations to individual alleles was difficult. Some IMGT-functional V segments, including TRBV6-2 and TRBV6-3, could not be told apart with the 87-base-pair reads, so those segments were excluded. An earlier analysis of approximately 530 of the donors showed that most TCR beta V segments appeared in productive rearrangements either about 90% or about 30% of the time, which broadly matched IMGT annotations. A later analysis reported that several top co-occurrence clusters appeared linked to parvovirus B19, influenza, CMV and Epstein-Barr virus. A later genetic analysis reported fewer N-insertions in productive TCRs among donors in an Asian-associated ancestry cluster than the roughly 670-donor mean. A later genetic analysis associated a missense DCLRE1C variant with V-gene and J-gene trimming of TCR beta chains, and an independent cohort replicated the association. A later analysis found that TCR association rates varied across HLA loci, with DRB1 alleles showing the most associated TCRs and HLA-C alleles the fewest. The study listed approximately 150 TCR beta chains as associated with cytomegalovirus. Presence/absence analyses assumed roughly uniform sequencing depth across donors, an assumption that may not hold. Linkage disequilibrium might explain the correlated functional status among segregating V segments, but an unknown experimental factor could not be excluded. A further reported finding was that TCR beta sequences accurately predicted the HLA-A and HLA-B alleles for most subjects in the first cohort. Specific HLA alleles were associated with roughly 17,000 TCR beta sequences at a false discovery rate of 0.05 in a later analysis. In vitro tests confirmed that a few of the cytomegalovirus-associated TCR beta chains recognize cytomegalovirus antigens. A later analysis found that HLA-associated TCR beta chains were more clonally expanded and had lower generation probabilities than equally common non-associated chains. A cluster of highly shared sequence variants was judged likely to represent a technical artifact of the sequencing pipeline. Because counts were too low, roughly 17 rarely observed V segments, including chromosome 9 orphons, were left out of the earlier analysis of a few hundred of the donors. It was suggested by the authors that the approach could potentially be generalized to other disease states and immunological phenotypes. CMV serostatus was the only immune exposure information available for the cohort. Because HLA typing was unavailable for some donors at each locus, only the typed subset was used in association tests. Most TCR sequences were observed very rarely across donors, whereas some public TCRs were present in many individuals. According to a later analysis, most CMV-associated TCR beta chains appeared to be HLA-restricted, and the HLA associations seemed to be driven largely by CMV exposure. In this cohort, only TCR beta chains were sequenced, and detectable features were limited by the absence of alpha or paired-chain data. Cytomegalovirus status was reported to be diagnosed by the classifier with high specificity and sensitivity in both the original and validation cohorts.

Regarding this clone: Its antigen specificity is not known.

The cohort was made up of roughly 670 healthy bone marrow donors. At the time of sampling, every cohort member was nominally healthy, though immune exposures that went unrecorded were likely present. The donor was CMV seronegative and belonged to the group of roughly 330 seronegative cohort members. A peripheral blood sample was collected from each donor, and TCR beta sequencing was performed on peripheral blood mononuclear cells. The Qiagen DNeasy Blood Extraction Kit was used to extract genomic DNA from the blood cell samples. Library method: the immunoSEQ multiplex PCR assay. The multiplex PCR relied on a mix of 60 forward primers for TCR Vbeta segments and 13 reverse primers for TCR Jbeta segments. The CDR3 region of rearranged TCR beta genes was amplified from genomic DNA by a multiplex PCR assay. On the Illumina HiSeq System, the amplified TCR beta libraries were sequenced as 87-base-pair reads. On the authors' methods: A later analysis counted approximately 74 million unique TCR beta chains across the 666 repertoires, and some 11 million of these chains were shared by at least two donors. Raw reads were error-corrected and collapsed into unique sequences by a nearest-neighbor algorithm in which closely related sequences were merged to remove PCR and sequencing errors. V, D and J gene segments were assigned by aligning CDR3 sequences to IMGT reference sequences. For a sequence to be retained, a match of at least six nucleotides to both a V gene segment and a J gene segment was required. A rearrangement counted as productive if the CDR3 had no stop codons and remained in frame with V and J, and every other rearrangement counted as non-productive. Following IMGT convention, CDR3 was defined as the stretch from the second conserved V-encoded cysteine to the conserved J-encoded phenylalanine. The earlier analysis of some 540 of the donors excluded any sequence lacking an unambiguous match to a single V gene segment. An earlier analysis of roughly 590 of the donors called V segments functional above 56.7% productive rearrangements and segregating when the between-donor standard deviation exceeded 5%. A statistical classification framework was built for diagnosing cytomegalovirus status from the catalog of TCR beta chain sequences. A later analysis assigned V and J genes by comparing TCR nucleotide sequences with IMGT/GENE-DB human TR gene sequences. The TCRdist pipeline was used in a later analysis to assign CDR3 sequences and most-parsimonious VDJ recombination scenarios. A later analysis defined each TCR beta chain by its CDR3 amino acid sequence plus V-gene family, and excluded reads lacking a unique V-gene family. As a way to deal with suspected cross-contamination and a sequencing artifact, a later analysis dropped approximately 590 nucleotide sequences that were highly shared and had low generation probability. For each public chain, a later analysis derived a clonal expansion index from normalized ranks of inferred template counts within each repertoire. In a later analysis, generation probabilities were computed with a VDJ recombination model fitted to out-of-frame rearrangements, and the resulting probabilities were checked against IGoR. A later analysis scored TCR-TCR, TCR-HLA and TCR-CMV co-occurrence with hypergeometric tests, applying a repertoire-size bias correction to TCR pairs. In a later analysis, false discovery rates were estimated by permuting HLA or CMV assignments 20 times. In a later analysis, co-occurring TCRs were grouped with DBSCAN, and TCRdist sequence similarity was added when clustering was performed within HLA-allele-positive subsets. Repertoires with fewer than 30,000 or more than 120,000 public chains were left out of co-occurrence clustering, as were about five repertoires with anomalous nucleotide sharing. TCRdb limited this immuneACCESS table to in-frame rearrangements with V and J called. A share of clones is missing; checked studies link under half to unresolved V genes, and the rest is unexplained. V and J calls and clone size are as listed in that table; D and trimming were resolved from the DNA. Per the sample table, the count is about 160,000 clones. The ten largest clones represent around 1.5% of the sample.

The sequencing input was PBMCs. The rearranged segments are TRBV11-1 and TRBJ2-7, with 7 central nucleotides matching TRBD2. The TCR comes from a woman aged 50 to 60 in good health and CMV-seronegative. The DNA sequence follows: TGTGCCAGCAGCTCCTCGACTAGCTGGGGACTCGAGCAGTACTTC. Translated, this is CASSSSTSWGLEQYF.